These T cell receptor beta chains were read from a single sample in a study of blood T cell repertoires in COVID-19. The data were produced by immunoSEQ multiplex PCR, yet TCRdb's version contains in-frame clones alone and is incomplete. Of roughly 330,000 clones listed, roughly 87% were seen once; the top ten hold about 6%. The sample was PBMCs or T cells enriched from blood (not recorded which). The receptors derive from a woman in her 30s who had recovered from COVID-19. Each CDR3 is given with its conserved first and last residue. The order of the fields is clone size, J gene, V gene, D gene, CDR3 DNA, CDR3 protein. A D gene is named only where the DNA matches it firmly. Size values are once, few and many counts, or a class for expanded clones, and some rows have none.

>-|TRBJ2-7|TRBV7-2|TRBD1
TGTGCCAGCAGCTTTCCGGGACAGGGGTTCTACGAGCAGTACTTC
CASSFPGQGFYEQYF
>-|TRBJ2-5|TRBV30|TRBD2
TGTGCCTGGAGTGCGGGGGGGCCAGAGACCCAGTACTTC
CAWSAGGPETQYF
>-|TRBJ2-7|TRBV9|-
TGTGCCAGCAGCTTACAGGGCCACGAGCAGTACTTC
CASSLQGHEQYF
>-|TRBJ2-5|TRBV4-1|TRBD2
TGCGCCAGCAGCCAAGGTCTAGCGGGGGGGGAAGAGACCCAGTACTTC
CASSQGLAGGEETQYF
>-|TRBJ2-1|TRBV5-1|TRBD1
TGCGCCAGCAGCCAAGCCGGACAGGGGTTCCCCTACAATGAGCAGTTCTTC
CASSQAGQGFPYNEQFF
>-|TRBJ1-5|TRBV6-5|TRBD1
TGTGCCAGCAGGATCGGACAGGGCCCTAATCAGCCCCAGCATTTT
CASRIGQGPNQPQHF
>-|TRBJ1-6|TRBV5-1|-
TGCGCCAGCAGCTTGGGGACATCGAATTCACCCCTCCACTTT
CASSLGTSNSPLHF
>-|TRBJ2-7|TRBV9|-
TGTGCCAGCAGCGTAGTAGGTGGGGCGACCCCCTCCTACGAGCAGTACTTC
CASSVVGGATPSYEQYF
>once|TRBJ2-2|TRBV29-1|-
TGCAGCGTTGGTACAACCGGGGAGCTGTTTTTT
CSVGTTGELFF
>-|TRBJ2-7|TRBV27|TRBD1
TGTGCCAGCAGTTTACTAGGACAGGGTAACGAGCAGTACTTC
CASSLLGQGNEQYF
>-|TRBJ1-2|TRBV19|TRBD1
TGTGCCAGTACCCCGACAGGGGGCGGCTATGGCTACACCTTC
CASTPTGGGYGYTF
>few|TRBJ1-2|TRBV11-2|-
TGTGCCAGCAGCCCCTTGGGAGGACCCTATGGCTACACCTTC
CASSPLGGPYGYTF
>-|TRBJ1-2|TRBV18|-
TGTGCCAGCGCCAATCAACAGGGATCACAAGGCTACACCTTC
CASANQQGSQGYTF
>-|TRBJ1-2|TRBV6-5|-
TGTGCCAGCAGTACCCTCCCTCGGAGGGTCGAGGGCTACACCTTC
CASSTLPRRVEGYTF
>-|TRBJ1-3|TRBV19|TRBD1
TGTGCCACCCTCCGGGACAGGGGGGGCAGTGGAAACACCATATATTTT
CATLRDRGGSGNTIYF
>-|TRBJ2-5|TRBV5-8|-
TGTGCCAGCACCAAAGACCTAGCGGAGACCCAGTACTTC
CASTKDLAETQYF
>-|TRBJ1-1|TRBV6-2/TRBV6-3|TRBD1
TGTGCCAGCAGTTACCGACAGGGGCGATTAAGAAACACTGAAGCTTTCTTT
CASSYRQGRLRNTEAFF
>-|TRBJ1-6|TRBV5-5|-
TGTGCCAGCAGCCCCTCAGGGACAAGCTCCTATAATTCACCCCTCCACTTT
CASSPSGTSSYNSPLHF
>-|TRBJ2-1|TRBV9|TRBD2
TGTGCCAGCAGCGGGCGGGGGGCATCCTACAATGAGCAGTTCTTC
CASSGRGASYNEQFF
>-|TRBJ1-1|TRBV19|-
TGTGCCAGTAGTACTGGCATGGGAGTGGGCACTGAAGCTTTCTTT
CASSTGMGVGTEAFF
>once|TRBJ2-2|TRBV7-8|TRBD2
TGTGCCAGCAGCGCGATCAGCGGGGGGGCGGTAAGGACCGGGGAGCTGTTTTTT
CASSAISGGAVRTGELFF
>-|TRBJ1-2|TRBV7-8|-
TGTGCCAGCAGCTTACCGCTCGAGGGCGGAGGCTACACCTTC
CASSLPLEGGGYTF
>-|TRBJ2-2|TRBV2|-
TGTGCCAGCAGTCAAGCCGGGACTGCCACCGGGGAGCTGTTTTTT
CASSQAGTATGELFF
>few|TRBJ2-2|TRBV30|TRBD2
TGTGCCACCCTCCCCGGGACTAGCGGGGGTGGAGGTTCCGGGGAGCTGTTTTTT
CATLPGTSGGGGSGELFF
>-|TRBJ1-2|TRBV29-1|-
TGCAGCGTTGCAGTATTTGATGGCTACACCTTC
CSVAVFDGYTF
>few|TRBJ1-2|TRBV7-3|TRBD1
TGTGCCAGCAGCTTAAGCCGGGGCGGACAGGGCGACTATGGCTACACCTTC
CASSLSRGGQGDYGYTF
>-|TRBJ1-1|TRBV5-1|-
TGCGCCAGCAGCCAACCTAGGGGGTCTTCAAAAGTGAACACTGAAGCTTTCTTT
CASSQPRGSSKVNTEAFF
>-|TRBJ1-1|TRBV27|-
TGTGCCAGCAGTTCGGGATTCGGGGGGAACACTGAAGCTTTCTTT
CASSSGFGGNTEAFF